The 7 T cell receptor beta chains listed next were all sequenced from one sample in a study of cytomegalovirus exposure and HLA in healthy donors. The PCR contained 60 Vbeta and 13 Jbeta primers. The protocol was immunoSEQ multiplex PCR, while the TCRdb copy is restricted to in-frame clones and leaves out a portion. The table lists roughly 92,000 clones, over 70% of them singletons, with roughly 32% in the top ten. The specimen was PBMCs. Receptors originate from a man aged 45-60 years in good health and CMV-seropositive.

This clone came up a few times. The CDR3 DNA reads as TGCAGCGCGCGGACAGGGCTATCCTACGAGCAGTACTTC. Protein product: CSARTGLSYEQYF. The chain recombines TRBV29-1 with TRBJ2-7, with 8 bases matching TRBD1. This CDR3 is built from 13 residues. V lost 7 bases to trimming and J lost 1 base; unmatched junction nucleotides: 6. Germline V gene sequence: CDR1 SQVTM, CDR2 ANQGSEA.

The chain joins TRBV11-2 to TRBJ2-1; a weak D match, TRBD2 (6 bases). The germline V gene encodes CDR1 SGHAT and CDR2 FQNNGV. The CDR3 is made up of 16 amino acids. V shed 4 bases and J shed 0 bases, with 13 bases lying between them. CDR3 bases: TGTGCCAGCAGCTCGGGCGGGGTAAGCTCCTACAATGAGCAGTTCTTC. The encoded protein is CASSSGGVSSYNEQFF.

The sample holds one count of this clone. The rearrangement joins TRBV9 to TRBJ1-5; 7 bases fit TRBD1. The J segment lost 0 bases and the V segment lost 3 bases, leaving 9 bases of the junction unmatched. CDR3 length: 17 amino acids. Germline V CDR1 and CDR2: SGDLS, YYNGEE. In DNA form, the CDR3 reads TGTGCCAGCAGCGCCGCGGGACAGCGAAATAGCAATCAGCCCCAGCATTTT. This sequence encodes CASSAAGQRNSNQPQHF.

The V gene is TRBV18, the J gene TRBJ2-3; D gene uncertain. V was clipped by 3 bases and J by 5 bases, with 6 bases between them. This CDR3 is 12 amino acids long. CDR1 is KGHSH, CDR2 LQKENI, per germline. The CDR3 here is CASSPALDTQYF. The CDR3 nucleotides read TGTGCCAGCTCACCCGCACTAGATACGCAGTATTTT. Together with reference TRBV18 and TRBJ2-3, the CDR3 gives the full variable domain: NAGVMQNPRHLVRRRGQEARLRCSPMKGHSHVYWYRQLPEEGLKFMVYLQKENIIDESGMPKERFSAEFPKEGPSILRIQQVVRGDSAAYFCASSPALDTQYFGPGTRLTVL.

This chain uses TRBV2 with TRBJ2-3; 15 nucleotides line up with TRBD2. The V gene end was trimmed by 8 bases and the J gene end by 4 bases; junction bases not matched to a gene: 10. This CDR3 contains 17 residues. In germline, CDR1 is SNHLY, CDR2 FYNNEI. The CDR3 DNA reads TGTGCCAGCCACCCGGGACTAGCGGGAGGCAGGGCAGATACGCAGTATTTT. This codes for CASHPGLAGGRADTQYF.

This clone was recorded once. This chain connects TRBV6-5 to TRBJ2-7; unclear D gene. There are 11 residues in the CDR3. Trimming left V 2 bases short and J 7 bases short, with 6 bases between. The germline V gene encodes CDR1 MNHEY and CDR2 SVGAGI. The CDR3 nucleotides are TGTGCCAGCAGTTACGAGCGAGAGCAGTACTTC. Its translation: CASSYEREQYF.

The genes are TRBV6-1 and TRBJ2-7; 8 bases match TRBD1. CDR3 length equals 16 residues. Germline lookup yields CDR1 MNHNS and CDR2 SASEGT. V lost 2 bases, J lost 1 base, and 7 bases stayed unmatched. The CDR3: CASSEHPGQVSYEQYF. CDR3 DNA sequence: TGTGCCAGCAGTGAACATCCGGGACAGGTTTCCTACGAGCAGTACTTC.